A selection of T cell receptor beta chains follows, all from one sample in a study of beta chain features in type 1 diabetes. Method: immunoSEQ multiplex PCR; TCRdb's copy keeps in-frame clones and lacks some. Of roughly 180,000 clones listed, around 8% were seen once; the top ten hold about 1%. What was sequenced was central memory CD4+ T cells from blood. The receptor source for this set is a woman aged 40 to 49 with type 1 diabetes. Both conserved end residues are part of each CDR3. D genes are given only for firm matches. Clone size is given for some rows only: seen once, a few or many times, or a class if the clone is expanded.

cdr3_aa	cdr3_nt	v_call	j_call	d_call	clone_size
CASSSTGAYGYTF	TGTGCCAGCAGTTCGACAGGGGCCTATGGCTACACCTTC	TRBV28	TRBJ1-2	TRBD1	few
CASSPAGTGGQETQYF	TGCGCCAGCAGCCCAGCCGGGACAGGGGGCCAAGAGACCCAGTACTTC	TRBV5-1	TRBJ2-5	TRBD1	-
CASSRDSNYEQYF	TGTGCCAGTAGCCGGGACTCCAACTACGAGCAGTACTTC	TRBV19	TRBJ2-7	-	-
CASRFGTAAYEQYF	TGTGCCAGCAGATTCGGGACAGCGGCCTACGAGCAGTACTTC	TRBV2	TRBJ2-7	TRBD1	-
CASSPPRSYGYTF	TGTGCCAGCAGCCCCCCGCGATCATATGGCTACACCTTC	TRBV28	TRBJ1-2	-	-
CASSFRTGQSTDTQYF	TGTGCCAGCAGCTTCCGGACAGGGCAGAGCACAGATACGCAGTATTTT	TRBV11-1	TRBJ2-3	TRBD1	few
CASSFRTGSQQETQYF	TGTGCCAGCAGCTTTAGGACAGGGTCCCAACAAGAGACCCAGTACTTC	TRBV9	TRBJ2-5	TRBD1	-
CASQQGGADTQYF	TGTGCCAGCCAGCAAGGGGGCGCAGATACGCAGTATTTT	TRBV28	TRBJ2-3	TRBD1	few
CASSPRVETQYF	TGTGCCAGCAGTCCCCGGGTAGAGACCCAGTACTTC	TRBV28	TRBJ2-5	-	-
CASSQDPGTEETQYF	TGCGCCAGCAGCCAGGACCCCGGGACAGAAGAGACCCAGTACTTC	TRBV4-3	TRBJ2-5	TRBD1	few